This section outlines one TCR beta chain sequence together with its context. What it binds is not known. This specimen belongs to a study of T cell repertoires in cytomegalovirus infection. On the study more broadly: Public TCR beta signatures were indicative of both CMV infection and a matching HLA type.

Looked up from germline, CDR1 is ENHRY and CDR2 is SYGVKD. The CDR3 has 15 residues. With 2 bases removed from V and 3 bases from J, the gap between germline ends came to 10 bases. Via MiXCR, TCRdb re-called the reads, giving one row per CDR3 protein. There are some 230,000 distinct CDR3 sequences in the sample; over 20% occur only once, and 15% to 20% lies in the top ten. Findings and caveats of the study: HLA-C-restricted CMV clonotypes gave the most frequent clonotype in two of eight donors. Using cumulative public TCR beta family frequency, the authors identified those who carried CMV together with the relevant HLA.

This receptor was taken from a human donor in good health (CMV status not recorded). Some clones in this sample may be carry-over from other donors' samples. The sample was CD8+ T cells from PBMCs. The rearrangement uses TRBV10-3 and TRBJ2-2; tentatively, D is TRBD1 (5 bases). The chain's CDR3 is CAISEKGVDTGELFF. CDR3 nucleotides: TGTGCCATCAGTGAGAAAGGGGTTGACACCGGGGAGCTGTTTTTT.